This T cell receptor (beta chain) originates from a study of identical twins. TCRdb reprocessed the 5' RACE reads via MiXCR and lists one record per CDR3 protein. The sample has 470,000 or so distinct CDR3 sequences, about 24% seen once. Trimming stripped 8 bases from V and 0 bases from J, with 5 bases between. This CDR3 comprises 11 residues. In germline, CDR1 is SEHNR, CDR2 FQNEAQ (reference sequence). This clonotype has a handful of counts. In addition, the sample was reused for a study of T cells expressing NK-cell markers.

Sequences were obtained from CD4+ T cells sorted from blood. J is TRBJ2-7 and V is TRBV7-9; no definite D call. The sequence was collected from a woman under 30 in good health. The CDR3 reads CASALSYEQYF. Here the CDR3 DNA reads TGTGCCAGCGCCCTCTCCTACGAGCAGTACTTC.